The 14 T cell receptor beta chains presented below share a single source sample, sequenced in a study of blood T cell repertoires in COVID-19. Method: immunoSEQ multiplex PCR; TCRdb's copy keeps in-frame clones and lacks some. The profile shows around 200,000 clones, roughly 86% of them singletons. The sequenced sample was PBMCs or T cells enriched from blood (not recorded which). The receptors stem from a man aged 18 to 29 with acute COVID-19.

This chain joins TRBV30 and TRBJ1-2; 7 nucleotides match TRBD1. V was pared by 0 bases and J by 2 bases, with 3 bases of the junction left unmatched. CDR3 length: 14 amino acids. The V gene's germline CDR1 is GTSNPN and CDR2 SVGIG (reference sequence). The CDR3 is CAWSVLGGNYGYTF. The CDR3 DNA reads as TGTGCCTGGAGTGTACTAGGGGGCAACTATGGCTACACCTTC.

The chain couples TRBV24-1 to TRBJ1-3; TRBD1 might be the D (5 bases). The CDR3 has 14 amino acids. Trimming shortened V by 9 bases and J by 0 bases, and 11 bases separated the two germline ends. CDR1 and CDR2 (germline): KGHDR, SFDVKD. DNA for the CDR3: TGTGCCACCGAAGGAGGGGACTCTGGAAACACCATATATTTT. The encoded protein is CATEGGDSGNTIYF.

The chain joins TRBV7-2 to TRBJ2-4; D perhaps matches TRBD2 (5 bases). V was pared by 4 bases and J by 4 bases, with 11 bases between. The CDR3 consists of 14 residues. The germline V gene has CDR1 SGHTA and CDR2 FQGNSA. CDR3 sequence: CASSSRTGKNIQYF. The CDR3 bases are TGTGCCAGCAGCTCCCGGACGGGAAAAAACATTCAGTACTTC. The entire variable domain, with the rest obtained from reference TRBV7-2 and TRBJ2-4, is as follows: GAGVSQSPSNKVTEKGKDVELRCDPISGHTALYWYRQSLGQGLEFLIYFQGNSAPDKSGLPSDRFSAERTGGSVSTLTIQRTQQEDSAVYLCASSSRTGKNIQYFGAGTRLSVL.

The chain employs TRBV15 and TRBJ2-1, with 7 nucleotides matching TRBD2. Germline CDR1 reads LNHNV; CDR2 reads YYDKDF (reference sequence). V was pared by 3 bases and J by 7 bases, with 9 bases of the junction left unmatched. The CDR3 spans 15 residues. CDR3 coding DNA: TGTGCCACCAGCAGGCCAGGACTAGTACTGAATGAGCAGTTCTTC. This codes for CATSRPGLVLNEQFF.

The table lists this clone with many counts. In DNA, the CDR3 is TGTGCCAGCAGTTATGACCGGAGAGGCGGTCAGCCCCAGCATTTT. Its protein product is CASSYDRRGGQPQHF. This sequence joins TRBV6-5 and TRBJ1-5; D not certain. V shed 3 bases and J shed 6 bases, with 15 bases lying between them. The CDR3 runs 15 residues. Germline-derived CDR1 and CDR2 are MNHEY and SVGAGI.

V gene TRBV18 combines with J gene TRBJ2-2; TRBD2 matches 11 bases. The germline V gene has CDR1 KGHSH and CDR2 LQKENI. The CDR3 has 16 residues. Trimming cost V 6 bases and J 0 bases; bases outside gene matches: 3. DNA of the CDR3: TGTGCCAGCTCTCCGGGACTAGCGGCGAACACCGGGGAGCTGTTTTTT. Its protein is CASSPGLAANTGELFF.

The J gene is TRBJ2-1, the V gene TRBV24-1, with 7 nucleotides matching TRBD1. The CDR3 extends over 13 amino acids. Trimming took 7 bases from V and 9 from J; bases not matched to a gene: 8. CDR1 and CDR2 from the germline V gene are KGHDR and SFDVKD. CDR3 sequence reads: CATRGTAGTEQFF. DNA for the CDR3: TGTGCCACCAGAGGGACAGCCGGTACTGAGCAGTTCTTC.

The chain has TRBV5-8 and TRBJ1-5, with a tentative D call TRBD1 (5 bases). Per germline, CDR1 SGHTS and CDR2 YDEGEE. V was clipped by 3 bases and J by 6 bases, with 16 bases between them. CDR3 length: 15 amino acids. The CDR3: CASSSGQGRFQPQHF. CDR3 nucleotide sequence: TGTGCCAGCAGCTCTGGCCAGGGAAGATTTCAGCCCCAGCATTTT. The full variable domain, rest sourced from reference TRBV5-8 and TRBJ1-5, is EAGVTQSPTHLIKTRGQQATLRCSPISGHTSVYWYQQALGLGLQFLLWYDEGEERNRGNFPPRFSGRQFPNYSSELNVNALELEDSALYLCASSSGQGRFQPQHFGDGTRLSIL.

The chain carries TRBV15 and TRBJ1-5; possible D gene TRBD1, 6 bases. The V gene's germline CDR1 is LNHNV and CDR2 YYDKDF (reference sequence). The V end was cut by 0 bases, the J end by 5 bases, with 11 bases between. The CDR3 totals 15 residues. The CDR3 loop is CATSRDRGAHQPQHF. CDR3 DNA sequence: TGTGCCACCAGCAGAGATCGGGGGGCTCATCAGCCCCAGCATTTT.

V is TRBV25-1 and J is TRBJ1-2, with a weak D call TRBD1 (6 bases). Germline V gene lookup returns CDR1 MGHDK and CDR2 SYGVNS. V lost 4 bases and J 8 bases, leaving 17 bases between the germline ends. This CDR3 has 14 amino acids. In nucleotides, the CDR3 is TGTGCCAGCAGTGTGGGGACAACCTTGGGGGGCTACACCTTC. It is translated as CASSVGTTLGGYTF.

The rearrangement links TRBV4-3 to TRBJ2-3; 10 positions agree with TRBD1. The CDR3 loop spans 16 amino acids. The V gene end was trimmed by 3 bases and the J gene end by 4 bases; junction bases not matched to a gene: 7. Per the germline V gene, CDR1 is LGHNA and CDR2 is YSLEER. CDR3 in DNA: TGCGCCAGCAGCCAGGCCCTGACAGGGGGCCCAGATACGCAGTATTTT. Amino acids: CASSQALTGGPDTQYF.

This chain links TRBV29-1 with TRBJ1-1; weak D call: TRBD1 (5 bases). Germline V gene lookup returns CDR1 SQVTM and CDR2 ANQGSEA. Trimming removed 6 bases from V and 0 bases from J, with 11 bases in between. This CDR3 has 13 amino acids. The CDR3 bases are TGCAGCGTCGCAGGGCTTATGAACACTGAAGCTTTCTTT. It is translated as CSVAGLMNTEAFF.

The gene calls are TRBV6-1 and TRBJ2-7, with D possibly being TRBD1 (6 bases). This CDR3 region has 13 residues. Trimming cost V 3 bases and J 7 bases, with 13 bases left between them. Germline-derived CDR1 and CDR2 are MNHNS and SASEGT. CDR3 protein: CASSESNQGEQYF. The CDR3 nucleotides read TGTGCCAGCAGTGAGTCAAATCAGGGGGAGCAGTACTTC.

This clone turned up a few times. The chain carries TRBV14 and TRBJ2-7; D is unresolved. Trimming removed 1 base at V and 3 bases at J, with 10 bases between. Germline CDR1 and CDR2: SGHDN and FVKESK. The CDR3 runs to 14 residues. CDR3 loop: CASSQVESRYEQYF. The DNA for the CDR3 is TGTGCCAGCAGCCAAGTTGAGAGCCGCTACGAGCAGTACTTC.